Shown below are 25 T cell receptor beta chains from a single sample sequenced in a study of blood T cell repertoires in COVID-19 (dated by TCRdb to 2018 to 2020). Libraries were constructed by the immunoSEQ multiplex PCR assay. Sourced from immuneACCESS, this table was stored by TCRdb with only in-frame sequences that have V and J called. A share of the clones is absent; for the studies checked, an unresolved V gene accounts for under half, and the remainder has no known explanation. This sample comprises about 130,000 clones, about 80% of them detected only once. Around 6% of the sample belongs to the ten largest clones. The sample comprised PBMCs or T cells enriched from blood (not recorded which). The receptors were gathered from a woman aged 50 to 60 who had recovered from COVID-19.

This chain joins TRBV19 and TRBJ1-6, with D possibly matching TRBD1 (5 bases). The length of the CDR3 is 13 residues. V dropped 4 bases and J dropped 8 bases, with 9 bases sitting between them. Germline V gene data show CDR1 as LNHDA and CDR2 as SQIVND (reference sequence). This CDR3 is CASSRSGDSPLHF. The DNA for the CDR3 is TGTGCCAGTAGTAGGTCGGGGGATTCACCCCTCCACTTT.

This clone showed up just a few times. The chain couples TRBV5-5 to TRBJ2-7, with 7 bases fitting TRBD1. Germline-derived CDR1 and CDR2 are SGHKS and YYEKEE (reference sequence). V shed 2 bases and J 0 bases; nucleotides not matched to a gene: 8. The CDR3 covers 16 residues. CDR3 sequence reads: CASSFYAGTDSYEQYF. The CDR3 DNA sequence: TGTGCCAGCAGCTTTTACGCCGGGACAGACTCCTACGAGCAGTACTTC.

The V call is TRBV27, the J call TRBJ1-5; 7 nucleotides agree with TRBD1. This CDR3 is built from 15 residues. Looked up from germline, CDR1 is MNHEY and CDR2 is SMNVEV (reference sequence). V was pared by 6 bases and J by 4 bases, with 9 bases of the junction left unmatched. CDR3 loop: CASRRDRNPNQPQHF. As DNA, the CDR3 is TGTGCCAGCAGAAGGGACAGAAACCCTAATCAGCCCCAGCATTTT.

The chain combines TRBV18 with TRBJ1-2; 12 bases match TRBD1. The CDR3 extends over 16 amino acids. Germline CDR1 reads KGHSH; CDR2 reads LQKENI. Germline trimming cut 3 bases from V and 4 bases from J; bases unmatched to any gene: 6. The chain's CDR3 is CASSPRGTGGGYGYTF. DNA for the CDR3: TGTGCCAGCTCACCGAGGGGGACAGGGGGCGGCTATGGCTACACCTTC.

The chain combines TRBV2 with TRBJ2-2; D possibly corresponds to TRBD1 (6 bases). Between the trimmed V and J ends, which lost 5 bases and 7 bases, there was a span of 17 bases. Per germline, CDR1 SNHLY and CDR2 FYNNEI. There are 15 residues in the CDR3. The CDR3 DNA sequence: TGTGCCAGCAGTCTAGACAGGACTGAGGGCGGGGAGCTGTTTTTT. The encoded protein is CASSLDRTEGGELFF.

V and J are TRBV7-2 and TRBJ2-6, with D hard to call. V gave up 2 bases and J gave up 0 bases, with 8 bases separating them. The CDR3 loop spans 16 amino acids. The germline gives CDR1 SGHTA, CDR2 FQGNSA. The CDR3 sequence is CASSLNSISGANVLTF. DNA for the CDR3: TGTGCCAGCAGCTTAAACAGCATCTCTGGGGCCAACGTCCTGACTTTC.

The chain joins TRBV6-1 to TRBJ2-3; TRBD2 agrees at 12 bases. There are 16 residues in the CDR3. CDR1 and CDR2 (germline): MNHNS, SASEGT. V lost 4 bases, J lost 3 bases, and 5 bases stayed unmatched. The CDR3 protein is CASSGRTSGATDTQYF. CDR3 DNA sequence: TGTGCCAGCAGTGGTCGGACTAGCGGGGCAACAGATACGCAGTATTTT.

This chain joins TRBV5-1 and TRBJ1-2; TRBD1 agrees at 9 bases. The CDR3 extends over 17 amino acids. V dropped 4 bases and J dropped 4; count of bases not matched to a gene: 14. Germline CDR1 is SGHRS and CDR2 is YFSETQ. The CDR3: CASSPTTGGQGAYGYTF. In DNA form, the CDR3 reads TGCGCCAGCAGCCCGACCACCGGGGGACAGGGAGCCTATGGCTACACCTTC.

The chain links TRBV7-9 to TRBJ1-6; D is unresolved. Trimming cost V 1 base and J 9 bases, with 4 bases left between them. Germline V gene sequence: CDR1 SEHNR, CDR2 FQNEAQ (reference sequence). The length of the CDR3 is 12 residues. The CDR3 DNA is TGTGCCAGCAGCTTAGGAGGTTCACCCCTCCACTTT. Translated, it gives CASSLGGSPLHF.

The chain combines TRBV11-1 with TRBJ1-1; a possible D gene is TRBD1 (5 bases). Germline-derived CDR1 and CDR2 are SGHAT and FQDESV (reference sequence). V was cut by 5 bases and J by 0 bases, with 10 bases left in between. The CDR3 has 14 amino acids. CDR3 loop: CASSRDRLNTEAFF. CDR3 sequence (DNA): TGTGCCAGCAGCAGAGACAGACTGAACACTGAAGCTTTCTTT. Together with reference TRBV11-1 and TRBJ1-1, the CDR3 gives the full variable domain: EAEVAQSPRYKITEKSQAVAFWCDPISGHATLYWYRQILGQGPELLVQFQDESVVDDSQLPKDRFSAERLKGVDSTLKIQPAELGDSAMYLCASSRDRLNTEAFFGQGTRLTVV.

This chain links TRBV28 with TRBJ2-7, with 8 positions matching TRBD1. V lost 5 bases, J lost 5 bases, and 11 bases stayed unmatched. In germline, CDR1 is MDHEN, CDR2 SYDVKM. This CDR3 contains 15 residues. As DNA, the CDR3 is TGTGCCAGCAGTAAAGATAGACAGGGGAAGGACGAGCAGTACTTC. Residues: CASSKDRQGKDEQYF. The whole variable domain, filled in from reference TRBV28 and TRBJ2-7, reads DVKVTQSSRYLVKRTGEKVFLECVQDMDHENMFWYRQDPGLGLRLIYFSYDVKMKEKGDIPEGYSVSREKKERFSLILESASTNQTSMYLCASSKDRQGKDEQYFGPGTRLTVT.

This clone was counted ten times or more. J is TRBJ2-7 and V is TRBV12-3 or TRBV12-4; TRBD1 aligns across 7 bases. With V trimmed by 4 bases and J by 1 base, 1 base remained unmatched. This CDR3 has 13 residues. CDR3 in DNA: TGTGCCAGCAGTTGGACAGGTTCCTACGAGCAGTACTTC. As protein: CASSWTGSYEQYF.

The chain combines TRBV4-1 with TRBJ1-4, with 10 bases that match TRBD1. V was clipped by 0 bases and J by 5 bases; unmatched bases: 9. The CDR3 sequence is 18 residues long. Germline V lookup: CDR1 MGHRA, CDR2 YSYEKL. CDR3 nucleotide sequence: TGCGCCAGCAGCCAAGACAATCCCGCGACAGGGGGCAATGAAAAACTGTTTTTT. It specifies CASSQDNPATGGNEKLFF.

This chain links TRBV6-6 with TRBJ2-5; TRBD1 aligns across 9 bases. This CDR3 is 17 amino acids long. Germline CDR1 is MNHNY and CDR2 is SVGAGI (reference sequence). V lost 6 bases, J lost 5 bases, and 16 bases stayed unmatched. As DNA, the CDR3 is TGTGCCAGCAGCCGAAGCCCCGGGACAGGGAATGGGGAGACCCAGTACTTC. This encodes CASSRSPGTGNGETQYF.

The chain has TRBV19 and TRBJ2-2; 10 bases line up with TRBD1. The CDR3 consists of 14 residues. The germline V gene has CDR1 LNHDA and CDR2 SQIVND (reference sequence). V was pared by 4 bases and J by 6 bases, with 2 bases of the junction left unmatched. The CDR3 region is CASSTDRGAGELFF. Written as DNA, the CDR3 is TGTGCCAGTAGTACGGACAGGGGGGCCGGGGAGCTGTTTTTT.

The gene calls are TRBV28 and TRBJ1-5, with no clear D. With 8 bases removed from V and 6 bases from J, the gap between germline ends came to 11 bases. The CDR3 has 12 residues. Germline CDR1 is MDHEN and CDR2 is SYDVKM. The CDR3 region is CASQRRGQPQHF. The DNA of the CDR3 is TGTGCCAGCCAGCGGCGGGGTCAGCCCCAGCATTTT.

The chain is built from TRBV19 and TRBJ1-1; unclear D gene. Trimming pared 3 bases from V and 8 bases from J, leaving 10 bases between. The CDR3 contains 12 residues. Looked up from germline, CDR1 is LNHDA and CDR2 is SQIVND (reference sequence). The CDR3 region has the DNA TGTGCCAGTAGTATGCGCATGTCCGAAGCTTTCTTT. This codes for CASSMRMSEAFF.

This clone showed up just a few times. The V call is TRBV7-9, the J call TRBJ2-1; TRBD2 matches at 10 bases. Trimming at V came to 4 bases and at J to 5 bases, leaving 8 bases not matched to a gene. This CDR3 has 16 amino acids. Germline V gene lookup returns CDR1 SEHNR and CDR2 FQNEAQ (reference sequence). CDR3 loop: CASSSGGTSAHNEQFF. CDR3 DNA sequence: TGTGCCAGCAGCTCCGGGGGGACTAGCGCCCACAATGAGCAGTTCTTC.

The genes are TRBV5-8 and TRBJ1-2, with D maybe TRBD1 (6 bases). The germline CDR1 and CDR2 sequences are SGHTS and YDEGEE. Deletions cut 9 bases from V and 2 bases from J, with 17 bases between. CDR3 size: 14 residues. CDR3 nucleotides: TGTGCCATACCAAGGACAACAGGGAACTATGGCTACACCTTC. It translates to CAIPRTTGNYGYTF.

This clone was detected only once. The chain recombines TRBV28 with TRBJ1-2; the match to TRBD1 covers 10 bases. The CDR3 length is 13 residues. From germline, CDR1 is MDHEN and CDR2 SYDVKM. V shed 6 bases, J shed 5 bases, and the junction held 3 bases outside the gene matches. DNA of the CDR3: TGTGCCAGCAGCCCGGGACAGGGGTATGGCTACACCTTC. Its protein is CASSPGQGYGYTF.

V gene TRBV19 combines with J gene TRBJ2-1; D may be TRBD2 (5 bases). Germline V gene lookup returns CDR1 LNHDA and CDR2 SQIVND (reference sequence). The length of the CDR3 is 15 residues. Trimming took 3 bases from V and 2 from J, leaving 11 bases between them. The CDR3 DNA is TGTGCCAGTAGTATTCGTGGGGAGCCCTACAATGAGCAGTTCTTC. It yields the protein CASSIRGEPYNEQFF.

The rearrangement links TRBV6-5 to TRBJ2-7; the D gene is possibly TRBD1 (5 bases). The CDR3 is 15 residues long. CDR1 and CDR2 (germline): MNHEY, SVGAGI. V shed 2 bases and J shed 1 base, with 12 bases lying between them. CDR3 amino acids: CASSYDGARSYEQYF. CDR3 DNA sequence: TGTGCCAGCAGTTACGATGGGGCGCGGTCCTACGAGCAGTACTTC.

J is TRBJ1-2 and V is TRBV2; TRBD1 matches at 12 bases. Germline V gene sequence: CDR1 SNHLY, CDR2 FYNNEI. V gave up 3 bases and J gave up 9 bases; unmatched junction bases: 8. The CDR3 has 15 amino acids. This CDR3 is CASSEGTGGLLSYTF. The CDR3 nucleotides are TGTGCCAGCAGTGAGGGGACAGGGGGCCTCTTGAGCTACACCTTC.

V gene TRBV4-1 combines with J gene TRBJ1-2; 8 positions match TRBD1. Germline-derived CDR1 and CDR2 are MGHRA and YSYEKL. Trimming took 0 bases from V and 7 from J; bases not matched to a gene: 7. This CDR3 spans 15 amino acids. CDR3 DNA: TGCGCCAGCAGCCAAGAGTACGGCAGGGGGCCTGGCTACACCTTC. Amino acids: CASSQEYGRGPGYTF.

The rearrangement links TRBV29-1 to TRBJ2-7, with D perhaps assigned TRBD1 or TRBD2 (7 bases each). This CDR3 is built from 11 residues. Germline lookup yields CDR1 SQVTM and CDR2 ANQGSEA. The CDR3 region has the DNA TGCACCGGGGGGACAGACTACGAGCAGTACTTC. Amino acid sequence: CTGGTDYEQYF.